These 25 T cell receptor beta chains share one sample of origin, sequenced in a study of blood T cell repertoires in COVID-19. Clones were sequenced by immunoSEQ multiplex PCR, and TCRdb holds only the in-frame ones, with some missing. The sample consists of hundreds of thousands of clones, 80% to 90% of them appearing once. The sample was peripheral blood. These receptors all come from a woman in her twenties or thirties with COVID-19, enrolled during active disease.

The chain links TRBV13 to TRBJ2-1; TRBD2 agrees at 10 bases. Per the germline V gene, CDR1 is PRHDT and CDR2 is FYEKMQ (reference sequence). Losses at the gene ends were 5 bases for V and 4 bases for J; bases not matched to a gene: 5. CDR3 length equals 15 residues. CDR3: CASSRLAGLYNEQFF. The CDR3 DNA reads as TGTGCCAGCAGCCGACTAGCGGGTTTATACAATGAGCAGTTCTTC.

The chain has TRBV6-1 and TRBJ2-5; D uncertain. Trimming pared 1 base from V and 5 bases from J, leaving 8 bases between. Germline lookup yields CDR1 MNHNS and CDR2 SASEGT. This CDR3 spans 13 amino acids. CDR3 amino acids: CASSEVPFETQYF. CDR3 nucleotides: TGTGCCAGCAGTGAAGTCCCTTTTGAGACCCAGTACTTC.

This clone has just one count. The rearrangement uses TRBV19 and TRBJ1-5; TRBD1 matches 7 bases. V trimming: 5 bases; J trimming: 3 bases; junction bases outside the gene matches: 4. From germline, CDR1 is LNHDA and CDR2 SQIVND (reference sequence). The CDR3 is made up of 14 amino acids. In nucleotides, the CDR3 is TGTGCCAGTAGTGTGACAGGGAACAATCAGCCCCAGCATTTT. Translating it yields CASSVTGNNQPQHF.

The chain employs TRBV6-5 and TRBJ1-1, with D tentatively TRBD1 (6 bases). CDR1 and CDR2 (germline): MNHEY, SVGAGI. This CDR3 is 14 amino acids long. V dropped 6 bases and J dropped 3 bases, with 14 bases sitting between them. DNA of the CDR3: TGTGCCAGCAGAATACGGGGGGCGGACACTGAAGCTTTCTTT. Its translation: CASRIRGADTEAFF.

This clone was recorded a few times. The chain carries TRBV3-1 (or the pseudogene TRBV3-2) and TRBJ2-2; D is undetermined. Germline V gene lookup returns CDR1 LGHDT and CDR2 YNNKEL (reference sequence). The CDR3 consists of 15 residues. V was pared by 1 base and J by 5 bases, with 11 bases between. As DNA, the CDR3 is TGTGCCAGCAGCCAAGGGGCTCCCATAACCGGGGAGCTGTTTTTT. This codes for CASSQGAPITGELFF.

CDR3: CATSDSAGSSNDEQFF. CDR3 bases: TGTGCCACCAGTGATTCGGCGGGCTCTAGTAACGATGAGCAGTTCTTC. The chain has TRBV24-1 and TRBJ2-1, with D maybe TRBD2 (5 bases). Trimming removed 2 bases from V and 8 bases from J, with 18 bases in between. From germline, CDR1 is KGHDR and CDR2 SFDVKD. The CDR3 loop spans 16 amino acids.

The chain combines TRBV27 with TRBJ1-2, with 11 bases lining up with TRBD1. Trimming cost V 5 bases and J 4 bases; bases outside gene matches: 6. The germline gives CDR1 MNHEY, CDR2 SMNVEV (reference sequence). This CDR3 region has 15 residues. CDR3 in amino acids: CASSPGTGGSYGYTF. The CDR3 DNA reads TGTGCCAGCAGTCCAGGGACAGGGGGGAGCTATGGCTACACCTTC.

The rearrangement links TRBV7-9 to TRBJ1-2, with TRBD1 matching 8 bases. The CDR3 covers 16 residues. The V and J ends lost 1 base and 6 bases, in that order; junction bases with no gene match: 10. Looked up from germline, CDR1 is SEHNR and CDR2 is FQNEAQ (reference sequence). As DNA, the CDR3 is TGTGCCAGCAGCTTAGGGGTCACAGGGGGTTACGATGGCTACACCTTC. This encodes CASSLGVTGGYDGYTF.

V gene TRBV6-5 combines with J gene TRBJ1-1; 7 bases map to TRBD1. Germline V gene lookup returns CDR1 MNHEY and CDR2 SVGAGI. The CDR3 is 13 amino acids. V lost 8 bases, J lost 5 bases, and 8 bases stayed unmatched. The CDR3 nucleotides are TGTGCCAGCCTAAGGGACAGATTAACTGAAGCTTTCTTT. It encodes CASLRDRLTEAFF.

This chain joins TRBV6-6 and TRBJ2-3, with 7 positions matching TRBD1. After removal of 6 bases from V and 2 bases from J, the junction contained 14 bases not matched to a gene. CDR3 length: 17 residues. Per the germline V gene, CDR1 is MNHNY and CDR2 is SVGAGI (reference sequence). The CDR3 bases are TGTGCCAGCAGCCGACAGGGCGGACCGCAACCCACAGATACGCAGTATTTT. Encoded protein: CASSRQGGPQPTDTQYF.

The V call is TRBV18, the J call TRBJ2-2; 13 bases fit TRBD2. The length of the CDR3 is 18 residues. Germline-derived CDR1 and CDR2 are KGHSH and LQKENI. V trimming: 6 bases; J trimming: 4 bases; junction bases outside the gene matches: 11. CDR3 sequence reads: CASSPDPGLAGITGELFF. DNA for the CDR3: TGTGCCAGCTCCCCCGATCCGGGACTAGCGGGGATCACCGGGGAGCTGTTTTTT.

The chain recombines TRBV3-1 (or the pseudogene TRBV3-2) with TRBJ2-7; 16 nucleotides agree with TRBD2. V trimming: 3 bases; J trimming: 0 bases; junction bases outside the gene matches: 14. Germline V lookup: CDR1 LGHDT, CDR2 YNNKEL (reference sequence). The CDR3 sequence is 21 residues long. The CDR3 nucleotides are TGTGCCAGCAGCCAGCAACAATGGGGACTAGCGGGAGGGCGGAGCTCCTACGAGCAGTACGTC. It specifies CASSQQQWGLAGGRSSYEQYV.

Here the CDR3 DNA reads TGTGCCAGTAGACCGGGACAGAATAATTCACCCCTCCACTTT. This translates into CASRPGQNNSPLHF. This rearrangement joins TRBV19 to TRBJ1-6, with 7 bases that match TRBD1. Germline V CDR1 and CDR2: LNHDA, SQIVND (reference sequence). V was pared by 6 bases and J by 5 bases, with 4 bases of the junction left unmatched. This CDR3 contains 14 residues. Using reference TRBV19 and TRBJ1-6 for the parts outside the CDR3, the full variable domain is DGGITQSPKYLFRKEGQNVTLSCEQNLNHDAMYWYRQDPGQGLRLIYYSQIVNDFQKGDIAEGYSVSREKKESFPLTVTSAQKNPTAFYLCASRPGQNNSPLHFGNGTRLTVT.

In this sample, this clone turned up once. The chain employs TRBV19 and TRBJ2-3; D gene ambiguous. Trimming took 4 bases from V and 6 from J, leaving 8 bases between them. The germline gives CDR1 LNHDA, CDR2 SQIVND (reference sequence). CDR3 length: 12 residues. The CDR3 loop is CASSRSEDTQYF. The CDR3 DNA is TGTGCCAGTAGTAGGAGCGAGGATACGCAGTATTTT.

This clone occurred a few times. The chain carries TRBV10-3 and TRBJ1-1; no reliable D call. The germline CDR1 and CDR2 sequences are ENHRY and SYGVKD. The ends were cut back, 2 bases at V and 1 base at J, with 11 bases in the middle. The CDR3 length is 15 residues. The CDR3 nucleotides are TGTGCCATCAGTGAGCCCGGGAGCCAGAACACTGAAGCTTTCTTT. The encoded protein is CAISEPGSQNTEAFF.

The rearrangement links TRBV6-5 to TRBJ2-7; a possible D gene is TRBD1 (5 bases). This CDR3 comprises 15 residues. Germline CDR1 is MNHEY and CDR2 is SVGAGI. Trimming took 8 bases from V and 2 from J, leaving 19 bases between them. For the CDR3, the DNA is TGTGCCAGCTCAAACCCCGGGCAGGGAACCTACGAGCAGTACTTC. It codes for CASSNPGQGTYEQYF.

The chain recombines TRBV24-1 with TRBJ1-5; 8 nucleotides agree with TRBD1. J was trimmed by 3 bases and V by 7 bases; bases with no gene match: 1. Germline CDR1 KGHDR, CDR2 SFDVKD. The CDR3 is made up of 13 amino acids. In nucleotides, the CDR3 is TGTGCCACCAGGACAGGGGACAATCAGCCCCAGCATTTT. Protein product: CATRTGDNQPQHF.

In this sample, this clone turned up once. The chain carries TRBV4-3 and TRBJ1-1; D call uncertain. CDR1 is LGHNA and CDR2 is YSLEER in the germline V gene. The CDR3 spans 13 residues. Trimming pared 11 bases from V and 6 bases from J, leaving 19 bases between. CDR3 sequence reads: CAGSRVLGAEAFF. In nucleotides, the CDR3 is TGCGCCGGGTCCCGGGTCCTGGGTGCTGAAGCTTTCTTT.

Turning to this clone: Other DNA sequences within the sample encode an identical CDR3. The V gene is TRBV15, the J gene TRBJ1-1; TRBD1 agrees at 7 bases. The CDR3 contains 13 residues. The junction had 4 bases not matched to a gene; V was cut back by 5 bases and J by 4 bases. Looked up from germline, CDR1 is LNHNV and CDR2 is YYDKDF (reference sequence). The CDR3 coding sequence is TGTGCCACCAGCGGTTACAGGGGCACTGAAGCTTTCTTT. Translation gives CATSGYRGTEAFF.

The CDR3 here is CASSLDSGSQPQHF. CDR3 nucleotides: TGTGCCAGCAGCCTCGACAGTGGCAGCCAGCCCCAGCATTTT. The chain uses TRBV7-9 and TRBJ1-5; TRBD1 might be the D (5 bases). Trimming pared 5 bases from V and 7 bases from J, leaving 15 bases between. This CDR3 region has 14 residues. Per germline, CDR1 SEHNR and CDR2 FQNEAQ (reference sequence).

J is TRBJ1-1 and V is TRBV7-2, with 7 nucleotides matching TRBD1. With V trimmed by 5 bases and J by 4 bases, 7 bases remained unmatched. The CDR3 has 14 residues. CDR1 is SGHTA and CDR2 is FQGNSA in the germline V gene. The CDR3 DNA reads as TGTGCCAGCAGCAAAAAGCAGGGGGGCACTGAAGCTTTCTTT. This sequence encodes CASSKKQGGTEAFF.

The sample holds one count of this clone. The chain has TRBV18 and TRBJ1-1; the match to TRBD1 covers 10 bases. J was trimmed by 3 bases and V by 5 bases; bases with no gene match: 6. The CDR3 has 15 amino acids. Germline V CDR1 and CDR2: KGHSH, LQKENI. The CDR3 DNA is TGTGCCAGCTCATTTGGACAGGGGGGCGACACTGAAGCTTTCTTT. It is translated as CASSFGQGGDTEAFF.

The chain recombines TRBV10-3 with TRBJ2-2; TRBD2 matches at 10 bases. Germline assignment: CDR1 ENHRY and CDR2 SYGVKD. J gave up 2 bases and V 1 base, and 4 bases lay outside the gene matches. The CDR3 runs to 17 residues. CDR3 nucleotide sequence: TGTGCCATCAGTGAGTTTCTAGCGGGGGACAACACCGGGGAGCTGTTTTTT. Encoded protein: CAISEFLAGDNTGELFF.

The chain couples TRBV28 to TRBJ1-1; 9 nucleotides match TRBD1. The length of the CDR3 is 19 residues. V lost 1 base to trimming and J lost 3 bases; unmatched junction nucleotides: 15. Germline CDR1 reads MDHEN; CDR2 reads SYDVKM. The CDR3 is CASSLYYPGQGGQDTEAFF. CDR3 in DNA: TGTGCCAGCAGTTTATATTACCCGGGACAGGGAGGACAGGACACTGAAGCTTTCTTT.

The chain has TRBV27 and TRBJ1-1; D perhaps matches TRBD1 (6 bases). This CDR3 is 15 amino acids long. V was cut by 4 bases and J by 5 bases, with 17 bases left in between. Germline V gene sequence: CDR1 MNHEY, CDR2 SMNVEV (reference sequence). CDR3 amino acids: CASSSRDTRRTEAFF. For the CDR3, the DNA is TGTGCCAGCAGTTCCCGGGACACCCGACGGACTGAAGCTTTCTTT.